These 27 T cell receptor beta chains were sequenced from one sample in a study of cytomegalovirus exposure and HLA in healthy donors. In the PCR, 60 Vbeta and 13 Jbeta primers were used. Sequencing used immunoSEQ multiplex PCR; TCRdb keeps in-frame clones, though not all of them. Of some 160,000 clones detected, 65% to 85% appear once; the ten largest clones hold under 2.5%. Sequencing was done on a sample of PBMCs. The receptors derive from a man aged 55 to 69 in good health and CMV-seronegative.

Turning to this clone: The junction does not match germline at one end; this may be a read error. The V and J genes are TRBV5-6 and TRBJ2-2; a weak D match, TRBD2 (6 bases). There are 16 residues in the CDR3. Germline-derived CDR1 and CDR2 are SGHDT and YYEEEE. The CDR3 spells CASRLVRELDTGELFF. In DNA, the CDR3 is TGTGCCAGCAGATTGGTCCGGGAGCTGGACACCGGGGAGCTGTTTTTT.

This clone was counted between two and nine times. This chain links TRBV29-1 with TRBJ1-4; TRBD1 is a possible D gene (5 bases). CDR1 is SQVTM and CDR2 is ANQGSEA in the germline V gene. Deletions cut 5 bases from V and 7 bases from J, with 11 bases between. The CDR3 sequence is 12 residues long. CDR3 DNA sequence: TGCAGCGTTAAACAGGTCCCTGAAAAACTGTTTTTT. Amino acids: CSVKQVPEKLFF.

The chain recombines TRBV27 with TRBJ2-3; 15 bases map to TRBD2. Germline assignment: CDR1 MNHEY and CDR2 SMNVEV (reference sequence). The CDR3 is made up of 14 amino acids. After removal of 11 bases from V and 8 bases from J, the junction contained 8 bases not matched to a gene. The CDR3 nucleotides are TGTGCCGCCCGGACTAGCGGGAGGGGAGGTACGCAGTATTTT. This codes for CAARTSGRGGTQYF.

The chain carries TRBV4-3 and TRBJ1-2; D is possibly TRBD1 (5 bases). V was clipped by 0 bases and J by 2 bases, with 13 bases between them. Germline-derived CDR1 and CDR2 are LGHNA and YSLEER. This CDR3 is 16 amino acids long. CDR3: CASSQDHQGGNYGYTF. As DNA, the CDR3 is TGCGCCAGCAGCCAAGATCATCAGGGTGGGAACTATGGCTACACCTTC.

This chain connects TRBV30 to TRBJ2-2, with TRBD2 matching 7 bases. The CDR3 sequence is 15 residues long. With 2 bases clipped from V and 4 bases from J, the junction kept 7 bases outside the gene matches. Germline V gene data show CDR1 as GTSNPN and CDR2 as SVGIG (reference sequence). The CDR3 DNA follows: TGTGCCTGGAGTAGCGGGGCACGGGCCACCGGGGAGCTGTTTTTT. Its translation is CAWSSGARATGELFF.

The chain uses TRBV30 and TRBJ1-3; 7 bases fit TRBD1. CDR1 is GTSNPN, CDR2 SVGIG, per germline (reference sequence). This CDR3 comprises 18 residues. With 2 bases clipped from V and 0 bases from J, the junction kept 13 bases outside the gene matches. Written as DNA, the CDR3 is TGTGCCTGGAGTCGGGCAGGGGGGATCTCTGGCTCTGGAAACACCATATATTTT. Its protein product is CAWSRAGGISGSGNTIYF.

V is TRBV29-1 and J is TRBJ1-5, with 8 bases lining up with TRBD1. In germline, CDR1 is SQVTM, CDR2 ANQGSEA. The CDR3 length is 13 residues. The junction had 4 bases not matched to a gene; V was cut back by 7 bases and J by 2 bases. This chain's CDR3 is CSEMGQGNQPQHF. CDR3 DNA: TGCAGCGAAATGGGACAGGGCAATCAGCCCCAGCATTTT.

The rearrangement links TRBV5-1 to TRBJ2-2, with 9 positions matching TRBD1. V gave up 4 bases and J gave up 0 bases; unmatched junction bases: 4. This CDR3 has 16 amino acids. Germline V CDR1 and CDR2: SGHRS, YFSETQ. CDR3 DNA: TGCGCCAGCAGCGTGACAGGGGGGCCGAACACCGGGGAGCTGTTTTTT. Amino acids: CASSVTGGPNTGELFF.

The V and J genes are TRBV15 and TRBJ1-1, with 10 bases fitting TRBD1. The CDR3 has 15 amino acids. Trimming took 1 base from V and 3 from J; bases not matched to a gene: 2. Germline CDR1 and CDR2: LNHNV and YYDKDF (reference sequence). The chain's CDR3 is CATSRGQGADTEAFF. CDR3 DNA sequence: TGTGCCACCAGCAGAGGACAGGGGGCCGACACTGAAGCTTTCTTT.

The chain links TRBV19 to TRBJ2-5; TRBD1 matches 8 bases. Germline trimming cut 6 bases from V and 1 base from J; bases unmatched to any gene: 1. This CDR3 has 13 residues. Germline CDR1 reads LNHDA; CDR2 reads SQIVND (reference sequence). Written as DNA, the CDR3 is TGTGCCAGTAGAACAGGGGGCCAAGAGACCCAGTACTTC. Translating gives CASRTGGQETQYF.

The V gene is TRBV7-9, the J gene TRBJ2-7; tentative D call: TRBD2 (5 bases). The CDR3 is 13 residues long. Per the germline V gene, CDR1 is SEHNR and CDR2 is FQNEAQ (reference sequence). The V and J ends lost 7 bases and 1 base respectively, with 11 bases between them. The CDR3 loop reads CASTGLASYEQYF. The CDR3 DNA reads as TGTGCCAGCACTGGGCTAGCTTCCTACGAGCAGTACTTC.

The DNA of the CDR3 is TGTGCCAGCCGGGATAGGTACGGGGAGCTGTTTTTT. This codes for CASRDRYGELFF. The gene calls are TRBV5-4 and TRBJ2-2; the D gene is possibly TRBD2 (5 bases). The CDR3 covers 12 residues. Deletions cut 7 bases from V and 7 bases from J, with 11 bases between. Germline V CDR1 and CDR2: SGHNT, YYREEE (reference sequence).

This clone has only one observation. V gene TRBV19 combines with J gene TRBJ2-7; tentative D call: TRBD1 (6 bases). Trimming took off 1 base at V and 6 bases at J, with 13 bases between the two ends. Germline V gives CDR1 LNHDA, CDR2 SQIVND (reference sequence). The CDR3 is 14 residues long. CDR3 residues: CASSIVGAKGEQYF. CDR3 DNA: TGTGCCAGTAGTATAGTGGGGGCAAAAGGCGAGCAGTACTTC.

The chain uses TRBV5-6 and TRBJ1-4, with 7 bases lining up with TRBD1. In germline, CDR1 is SGHDT, CDR2 YYEEEE. The CDR3 is 14 amino acids. After removal of 4 bases from V and 6 bases from J, the junction contained 6 bases not matched to a gene. CDR3 sequence: CASSKDRSDEKLFF. The CDR3 DNA follows: TGTGCCAGCAGCAAGGACAGGTCCGATGAAAAACTGTTTTTT.

On this clone: One end of the junction does not line up with germline, which may come from a read error. The chain is built from TRBV7-7 and TRBJ2-5; D is ambiguous. The J call may be wrong; the DNA end is better matched by TRBJ2-7. Germline CDR1 SSHAT, CDR2 FNYEAQ (reference sequence). CDR3 length: 14 amino acids. The CDR3 coding sequence is TGTGCTAGCAGCTTAGCCGCTGACTCCCACGAGCAGTACTTC. It specifies CASSLAADSHEQYF.

This clone was seen only a few times. The V and J genes are TRBV6-6 and TRBJ2-3, with a tentative D call TRBD2 (5 bases). CDR3 length: 14 residues. The V and J ends lost 6 bases and 2 bases respectively, with 12 bases between them. Looked up from germline, CDR1 is MNHNY and CDR2 is SVGAGI (reference sequence). The chain's CDR3 is CASSGGSHTDTQYF. The CDR3 DNA follows: TGTGCCAGCAGCGGCGGGTCCCACACAGATACGCAGTATTTT.

The chain recombines TRBV5-1 with TRBJ1-1; 9 positions agree with TRBD1. V lost 0 bases and J lost 2; bases outside the gene matches: 11. Germline CDR1 SGHRS, CDR2 YFSETQ. The CDR3 consists of 18 residues. CDR3 coding DNA: TGCGCCAGCAGCTTGGGATCGGGTAGGACAGGGGTTAACACTGAAGCTTTCTTT. Its translation is CASSLGSGRTGVNTEAFF. Full variable domain (remainder filled in from reference TRBV5-1 and TRBJ1-1): KAGVTQTPRYLIKTRGQQVTLSCSPISGHRSVSWYQQTPGQGLQFLFEYFSETQRNKGNFPGRFSGRQFSNSRSEMNVSTLELGDSALYLCASSLGSGRTGVNTEAFFGQGTRLTVV.

This clone was seen only once. The V gene is TRBV5-1, the J gene TRBJ2-1; maybe TRBD1 (6 bases). The CDR3 totals 15 residues. The V end was cut by 4 bases, the J end by 8 bases, with 19 bases between. The germline V gene has CDR1 SGHRS and CDR2 YFSETQ. The CDR3 nucleotides are TGCGCCAGCAGCATTGATATAGGGGGTAGGGATGAGCAGTTCTTC. Protein sequence: CASSIDIGGRDEQFF.

Only one count was recorded for this clone. The V call is TRBV5-8, the J call TRBJ1-1, with 7 bases aligning to TRBD1. The CDR3 is made up of 17 amino acids. Trimming cost V 0 bases and J 0 bases; bases outside gene matches: 8. The germline V gene encodes CDR1 SGHTS and CDR2 YDEGEE. For the CDR3, the DNA is TGTGCCAGCAGCTTGGCCACCGGGACAGAGCTGAACACTGAAGCTTTCTTT. Translation gives CASSLATGTELNTEAFF.

This clone was picked up one time. The J gene is TRBJ2-1, the V gene TRBV5-1; 10 bases are a match to TRBD2. This CDR3 spans 17 amino acids. J gave up 4 bases and V 0 bases, and 7 bases lay outside the gene matches. Germline loops: CDR1 SGHRS, CDR2 YFSETQ. CDR3 in amino acids: CASSLARTSGGYNEQFF. Written as DNA, the CDR3 is TGCGCCAGCAGCTTGGCCAGGACTAGCGGCGGTTACAATGAGCAGTTCTTC.

This chain joins TRBV25-1 and TRBJ1-3; 9 positions match TRBD1. In germline, CDR1 is MGHDK, CDR2 SYGVNS. The CDR3 length is 15 residues. V lost 3 bases and J lost 9; bases outside the gene matches: 9. The CDR3 sequence: CASSEGTGQGGTIYF. The DNA for the CDR3 is TGTGCCAGCAGTGAGGGGACAGGGCAGGGAGGCACCATATATTTT.

This clone has only a few counts. The chain's CDR3 is CASSPGLLAESYEQYF. CDR3 bases: TGTGCCAGCAGCCCAGGGTTACTAGCGGAATCCTACGAGCAGTACTTC. The gene calls are TRBV7-9 and TRBJ2-7; the match to TRBD2 covers 8 bases. The germline CDR1 and CDR2 sequences are SEHNR and FQNEAQ (reference sequence). V trimming: 5 bases; J trimming: 1 base; junction bases outside the gene matches: 10. The CDR3 sequence is 16 residues long. Full variable domain (outside the CDR3, taken from reference TRBV7-9 and TRBJ2-7): DTGVSQNPRHKITKRGQNVTFRCDPISEHNRLYWYRQTLGQGPEFLTYFQNEAQLEKSRLLSDRFSAERPKGSFSTLEIQRTEQGDSAMYLCASSPGLLAESYEQYFGPGTRLTVT.

This chain uses TRBV29-1 with TRBJ2-1, with 7 bases aligning to TRBD2. Trimming took 1 base from V and 2 from J; bases not matched to a gene: 5. The CDR3 consists of 15 residues. Germline loops: CDR1 SQVTM, CDR2 ANQGSEA. In DNA form, the CDR3 reads TGCAGCGTTGAAGGCTCTAGCGGTACCTACAATGAGCAGTTCTTC. Encoded protein: CSVEGSSGTYNEQFF.

In this sample, this clone turned up once. The V and J genes are TRBV11-3 and TRBJ2-1, with 14 bases aligning to TRBD2. CDR1 is SGHNT and CDR2 is YENEEA in the germline V gene. The CDR3 totals 15 residues. The trim removed 5 bases at V and 5 bases at J, leaving 2 bases unmatched. The CDR3 nucleotides read TGTGCCAGCAGCAAGGGACTAGCGGGAGACAATGAGCAGTTCTTC. Protein: CASSKGLAGDNEQFF.

V gene TRBV6-1 combines with J gene TRBJ1-5, with 7 positions matching TRBD1. CDR3 length equals 15 residues. Looked up from germline, CDR1 is MNHNS and CDR2 is SASEGT. The V and J ends lost 6 bases and 2 bases, in that order; junction bases with no gene match: 7. In DNA form, the CDR3 reads TGTGCCAGCAGCGAGGGGGCCCGGGGCAATCAGCCCCAGCATTTT. Amino acid sequence: CASSEGARGNQPQHF.

This chain uses TRBV9 with TRBJ2-7, with 11 bases aligning to TRBD2. Germline values: CDR1 SGDLS, CDR2 YYNGEE. V was clipped by 4 bases and J by 3 bases; unmatched bases: 3. CDR3 length: 14 residues. In nucleotides, the CDR3 is TGTGCCAGCAGCCCCGGACTAGCGGGCTACGAGCAGTACTTC. Its protein is CASSPGLAGYEQYF.

The CDR3 DNA follows: TGTGCCAGCAGACGCCCCGGGACTAGCGGCAATGAGCAGTTCTTC. Amino acids: CASRRPGTSGNEQFF. The chain has TRBV6-1 and TRBJ2-1, with TRBD2 matching over 11 bases. The ends lost 6 bases at V and 6 bases at J; junction bases unmatched: 7. In germline, CDR1 is MNHNS, CDR2 SASEGT. This CDR3 contains 15 residues.